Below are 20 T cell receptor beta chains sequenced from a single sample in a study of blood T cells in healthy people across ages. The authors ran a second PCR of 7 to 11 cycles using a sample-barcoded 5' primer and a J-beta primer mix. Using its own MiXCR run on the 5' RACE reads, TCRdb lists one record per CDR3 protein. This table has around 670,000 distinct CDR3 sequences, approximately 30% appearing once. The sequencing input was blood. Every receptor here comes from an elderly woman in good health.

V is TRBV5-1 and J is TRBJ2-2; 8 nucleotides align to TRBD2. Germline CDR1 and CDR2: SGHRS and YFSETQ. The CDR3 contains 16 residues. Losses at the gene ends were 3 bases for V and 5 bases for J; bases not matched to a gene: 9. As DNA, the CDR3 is TGCGCCAGCAGCTACAACACGGGGGGGGCGACCGGGGAGCTGTTTTTT. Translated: CASSYNTGGATGELFF. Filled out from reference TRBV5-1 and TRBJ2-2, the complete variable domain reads KAGVTQTPRYLIKTRGQQVTLSCSPISGHRSVSWYQQTPGQGLQFLFEYFSETQRNKGNFPGRFSGRQFSNSRSEMNVSTLELGDSALYLCASSYNTGGATGELFFGEGSRLTVL.

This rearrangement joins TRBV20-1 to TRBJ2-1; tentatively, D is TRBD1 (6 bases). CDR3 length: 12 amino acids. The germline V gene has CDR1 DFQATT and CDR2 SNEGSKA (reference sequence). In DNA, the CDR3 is TGCAGGACTACAGGGTCCTACAATGAGCAGTTCTTC. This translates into CRTTGSYNEQFF.

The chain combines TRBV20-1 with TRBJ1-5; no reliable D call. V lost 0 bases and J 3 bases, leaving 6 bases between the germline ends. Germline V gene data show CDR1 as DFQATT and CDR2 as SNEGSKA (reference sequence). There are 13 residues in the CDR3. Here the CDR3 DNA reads TGCAGTGCTAGAGACACGGACAATCAGCCCCAGCATTTT. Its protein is CSARDTDNQPQHF.

For the CDR3, the DNA is TGTGCCAGTAGTATCCCGACAGTAAACGGCTACACCTTC. Translating it yields CASSIPTVNGYTF. The chain carries TRBV19 and TRBJ1-2; a possible D gene is TRBD1 (5 bases). CDR1 and CDR2 from the germline V gene are LNHDA and SQIVND (reference sequence). This CDR3 is 13 amino acids long. Trimming removed 3 bases from V and 8 bases from J, with 13 bases in between.

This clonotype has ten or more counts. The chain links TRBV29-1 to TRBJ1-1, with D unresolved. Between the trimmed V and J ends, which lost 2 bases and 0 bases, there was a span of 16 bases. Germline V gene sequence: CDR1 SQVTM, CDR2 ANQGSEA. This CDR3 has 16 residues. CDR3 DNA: TGCAGCGTTGAACCCGATTTCACGGGGATGAACACTGAAGCTTTCTTT. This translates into CSVEPDFTGMNTEAFF.

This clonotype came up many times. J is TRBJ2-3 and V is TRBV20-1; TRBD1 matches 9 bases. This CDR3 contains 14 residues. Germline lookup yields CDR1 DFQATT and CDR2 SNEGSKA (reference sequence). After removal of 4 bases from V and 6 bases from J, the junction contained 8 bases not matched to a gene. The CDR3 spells CSAKIQGAGDTQYF. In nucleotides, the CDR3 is TGCAGTGCTAAAATACAGGGGGCAGGGGATACGCAGTATTTT.

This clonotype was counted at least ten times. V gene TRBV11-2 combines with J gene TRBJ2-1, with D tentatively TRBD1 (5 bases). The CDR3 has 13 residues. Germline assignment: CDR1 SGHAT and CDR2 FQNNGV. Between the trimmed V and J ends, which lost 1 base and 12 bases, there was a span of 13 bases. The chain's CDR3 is CASSLALTGVQFF. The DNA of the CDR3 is TGTGCCAGCAGCTTAGCCTTAACAGGCGTGCAGTTCTTC.

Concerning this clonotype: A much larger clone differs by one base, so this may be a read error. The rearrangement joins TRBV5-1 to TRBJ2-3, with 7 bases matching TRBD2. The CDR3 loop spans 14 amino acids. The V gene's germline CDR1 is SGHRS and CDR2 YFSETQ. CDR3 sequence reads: CVSLRGMSTDTQYF. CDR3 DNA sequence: TGCGTCAGTCTGCGGGGGATGAGCACAGATACGCAGTATTTT.

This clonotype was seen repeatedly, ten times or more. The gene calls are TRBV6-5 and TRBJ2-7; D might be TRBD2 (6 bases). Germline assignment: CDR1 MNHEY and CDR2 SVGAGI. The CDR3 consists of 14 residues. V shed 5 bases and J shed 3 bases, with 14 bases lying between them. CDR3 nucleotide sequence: TGTGCCAGCAGTCCGCGCGCGGGGAGCTACGAGCAGTACTTC. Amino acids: CASSPRAGSYEQYF.

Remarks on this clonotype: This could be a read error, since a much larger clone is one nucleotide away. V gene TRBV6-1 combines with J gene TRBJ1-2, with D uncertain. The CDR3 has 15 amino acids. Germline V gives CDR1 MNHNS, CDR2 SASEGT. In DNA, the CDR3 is TGTGCCTGCAGTGAACGTGGCGGTACTAACTATGGCTACACCTTC. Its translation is CACSERGGTNYGYTF.

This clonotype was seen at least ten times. The CDR3 coding sequence is TGTGCCAGCAGCGATCAAGGGAACCGGGCTTTCTTT. Its protein product is CASSDQGNRAFF. The genes are TRBV3-1 and TRBJ1-1; no definite D call. This CDR3 has 12 amino acids. Trimming cost V 5 bases and J 11 bases, with 15 bases left between them. Germline V gene lookup returns CDR1 LGHDT and CDR2 YNNKEL (reference sequence).

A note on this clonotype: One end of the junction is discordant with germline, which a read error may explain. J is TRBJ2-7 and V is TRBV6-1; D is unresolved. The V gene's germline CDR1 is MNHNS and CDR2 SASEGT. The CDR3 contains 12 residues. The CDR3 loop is CTSSETTYEQYF. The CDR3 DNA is TGTACCAGCAGTGAAACAACCTACGAGCAGTACTTC.

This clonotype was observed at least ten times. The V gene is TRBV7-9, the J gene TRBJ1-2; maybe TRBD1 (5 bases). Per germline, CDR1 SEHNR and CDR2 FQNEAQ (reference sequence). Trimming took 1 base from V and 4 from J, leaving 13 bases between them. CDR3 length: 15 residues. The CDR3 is CASSLDGARRYGYTF. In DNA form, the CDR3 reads TGTGCCAGCAGCTTAGATGGGGCACGTCGCTATGGCTACACCTTC. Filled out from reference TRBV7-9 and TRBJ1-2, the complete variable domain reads DTGVSQNPRHKITKRGQNVTFRCDPISEHNRLYWYRQTLGQGPEFLTYFQNEAQLEKSRLLSDRFSAERPKGSFSTLEIQRTEQGDSAMYLCASSLDGARRYGYTFGSGTRLTVV.

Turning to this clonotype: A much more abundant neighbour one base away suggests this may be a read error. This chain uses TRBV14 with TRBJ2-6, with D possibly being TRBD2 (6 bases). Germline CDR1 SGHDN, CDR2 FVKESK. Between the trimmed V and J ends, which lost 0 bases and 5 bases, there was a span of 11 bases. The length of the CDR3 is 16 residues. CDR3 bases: TGTGCCAGCAGCCAAGAGGGAGGCTTGAGGGCCAACGTCCTGACTTTC. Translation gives CASSQEGGLRANVLTF.

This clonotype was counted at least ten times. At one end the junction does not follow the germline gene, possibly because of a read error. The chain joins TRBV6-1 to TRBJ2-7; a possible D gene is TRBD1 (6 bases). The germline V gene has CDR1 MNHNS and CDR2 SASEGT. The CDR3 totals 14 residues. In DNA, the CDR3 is TGTGCCAGCAATGGACAGACTACTGGCTACAAGCAGTACTTC. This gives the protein CASNGQTTGYKQYF.

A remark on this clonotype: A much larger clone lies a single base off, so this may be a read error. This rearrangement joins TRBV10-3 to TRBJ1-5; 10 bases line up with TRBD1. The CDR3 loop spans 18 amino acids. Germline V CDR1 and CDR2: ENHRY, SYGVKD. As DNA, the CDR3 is TGTGCCGTCAGTGAGTTCAAGAGGACAGGGGGTAGCGATCAGCCCCAGCATTTT. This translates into CAVSEFKRTGGSDQPQHF.

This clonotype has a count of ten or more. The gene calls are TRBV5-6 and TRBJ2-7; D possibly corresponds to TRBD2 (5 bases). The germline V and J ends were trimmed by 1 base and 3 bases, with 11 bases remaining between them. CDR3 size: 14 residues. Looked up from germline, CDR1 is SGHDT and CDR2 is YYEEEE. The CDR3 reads CASSLTERSYEQYF. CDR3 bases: TGTGCCAGCAGCTTGACAGAGCGGAGCTACGAGCAGTACTTC.

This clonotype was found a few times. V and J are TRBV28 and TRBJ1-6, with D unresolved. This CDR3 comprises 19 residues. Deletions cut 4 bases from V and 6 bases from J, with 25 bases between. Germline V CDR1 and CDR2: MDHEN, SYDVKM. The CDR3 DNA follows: TGTGCCAGCAGTTCCCTGCGGGCAGCCGGCCTATCGGGTAATTCACCCCTCCACTTT. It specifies CASSSLRAAGLSGNSPLHF. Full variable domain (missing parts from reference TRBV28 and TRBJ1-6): DVKVTQSSRYLVKRTGEKVFLECVQDMDHENMFWYRQDPGLGLRLIYFSYDVKMKEKGDIPEGYSVSREKKERFSLILESASTNQTSMYLCASSSLRAAGLSGNSPLHFGNGTRLTVT.

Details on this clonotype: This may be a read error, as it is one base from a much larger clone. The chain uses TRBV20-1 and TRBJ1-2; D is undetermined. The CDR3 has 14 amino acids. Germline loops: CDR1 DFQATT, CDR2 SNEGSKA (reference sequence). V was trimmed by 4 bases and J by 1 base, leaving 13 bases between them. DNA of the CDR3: TGCAGTGCTATGGGCGAGAATTATAACTATGGCTACACCTTC. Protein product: CSAMGENYNYGYTF.

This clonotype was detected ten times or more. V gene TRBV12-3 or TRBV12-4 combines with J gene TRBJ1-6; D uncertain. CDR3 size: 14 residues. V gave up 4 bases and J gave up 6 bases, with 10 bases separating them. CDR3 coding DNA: TGTGCCAGCAGTTACAGACGGACTAATTCACCCCTCCACTTT. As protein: CASSYRRTNSPLHF.